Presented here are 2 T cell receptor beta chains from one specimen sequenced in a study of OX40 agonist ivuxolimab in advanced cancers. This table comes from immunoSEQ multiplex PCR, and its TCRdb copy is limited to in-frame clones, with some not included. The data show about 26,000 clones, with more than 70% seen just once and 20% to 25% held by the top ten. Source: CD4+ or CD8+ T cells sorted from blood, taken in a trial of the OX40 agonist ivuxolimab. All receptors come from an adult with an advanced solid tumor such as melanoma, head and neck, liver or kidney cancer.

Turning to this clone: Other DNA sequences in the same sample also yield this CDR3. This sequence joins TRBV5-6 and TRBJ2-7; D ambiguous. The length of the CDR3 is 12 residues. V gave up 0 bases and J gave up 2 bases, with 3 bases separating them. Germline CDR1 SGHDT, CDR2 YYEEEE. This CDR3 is CASSLGTYEQYF. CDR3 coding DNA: TGTGCCAGCAGCTTGGGGACCTACGAGCAGTACTTC.

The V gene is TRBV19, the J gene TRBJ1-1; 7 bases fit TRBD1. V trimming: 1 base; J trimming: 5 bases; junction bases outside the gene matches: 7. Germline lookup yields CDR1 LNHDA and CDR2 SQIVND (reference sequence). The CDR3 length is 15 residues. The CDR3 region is CASSIGWAGGTEAFF. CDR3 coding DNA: TGTGCCAGTAGTATAGGATGGGCAGGGGGGACTGAAGCTTTCTTT. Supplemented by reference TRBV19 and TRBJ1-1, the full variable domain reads DGGITQSPKYLFRKEGQNVTLSCEQNLNHDAMYWYRQDPGQGLRLIYYSQIVNDFQKGDIAEGYSVSREKKESFPLTVTSAQKNPTAFYLCASSIGWAGGTEAFFGQGTRLTVV.